The T cell receptor (beta chain) under discussion was sequenced for a study of control samples from healthy donors and cancer patients (dated by TCRdb to about 2020). Preparation of the library involved the immunoSEQ multiplex PCR assay. TCRdb carries this immuneACCESS record with in-frame sequences only. Its versions omit some clonotypes, under half of them owing to an unresolved V gene in the studies checked, with the rest unexplained. The sample yields 120,000 or so clones; around 96% were counted once. The top ten hold 3.6% of the sample. Trimming costs V 1 base and J 1 base, and their ends lie 7 bases apart. The germline V gene yields LGHNT for CDR1 and FRNRAP for CDR2. The CDR3 contains 14 residues, cysteine and phenylalanine counted. The only DNA kept is the CDR3, 42 bases in frame from the first base. Details on this clone: The target of this receptor is not known. The sample holds no much larger clone one base away, and base qualities are not on file.

This clonotype was obtained from a man aged 30-40 years in good health. The chain is made from TRBV12-5 and TRBJ1-1; no D gene is confidently identified. Sequencing was done on a sample of blood. The nucleotides are TGTGCTAGTGGTTTGGGACAAAAGAACACTGAAGCTTTCTTT. Translation gives CASGLGQKNTEAFF.